This T cell receptor beta chain was profiled in a study of vaccination effects on CD4 cells after COVID-19. General study results and limits: Vaccine- and infection-induced clones showed marked clonal contraction late following vaccination.

Concerning this clone itself: Antigen unknown.

Sequencing was preceded by expansion of antigen-specific CD4+ T cells with viral peptide pools in the ViraFEST assay. Having been cultured for roughly 11 days, the cells underwent CD4+ T cell isolation. SARS-CoV-2 infected the person between March and December 2020, as confirmed by PCR. Clones were sequenced by immunoSEQ multiplex PCR, and TCRdb holds only the in-frame ones, with some missing. The sample records tens of thousands of clones, less than 85% being singletons. This sequence was found in a human donor who had a prior SARS-CoV-2 infection. Sequencing used CD4+ T cells from PBMCs cultured with SARS-CoV-2 spike peptides, obtained before COVID-19 vaccination.

CDR3 protein: CASSLGLAGVSGANVLTF. DNA for the CDR3: TGCGCCAGCAGCTTGGGGTTAGCGGGAGTCTCTGGGGCCAACGTCCTGACTTTC. The chain is built from TRBV5-1 and TRBJ2-6; 9 nucleotides line up with TRBD2. The CDR3 totals 18 residues. Germline CDR1 reads SGHRS; CDR2 reads YFSETQ. V lost 0 bases and J lost 0; bases outside the gene matches: 4. Complete variable domain (other parts from reference TRBV5-1 and TRBJ2-6): KAGVTQTPRYLIKTRGQQVTLSCSPISGHRSVSWYQQTPGQGLQFLFEYFSETQRNKGNFPGRFSGRQFSNSRSEMNVSTLELGDSALYLCASSLGLAGVSGANVLTFGAGSRLTVL.